The 4 T cell receptor beta chains presented below share a single source sample, sequenced in a study of graft-versus-host responses after intestinal transplantation. Antigens for these TCRs are unknown. Repertoires were generated with immunoSEQ multiplex PCR, while TCRdb's copy carries only in-frame clones and drops some. The sample shows around 110,000 clones, about nine tenths of them seen only once. The sample here was unstimulated CD4+ T cells sorted from spleen or lymph node cells, taken before intestinal transplant. Every receptor here comes from a human donor who received an intestinal transplant.

This sequence joins TRBV19 and TRBJ2-2; 9 bases agree with TRBD2. J lost 5 bases, V lost 3 bases, and 7 bases had no gene match. Germline CDR1 LNHDA, CDR2 SQIVND (reference sequence). CDR3 length: 16 residues. The CDR3 DNA reads as TGTGCCAGTAGTATTAGACTAGCGGCCGGAACCGGGGAGCTGTTTTTT. Protein: CASSIRLAAGTGELFF.

V usage is TRBV4-1 and J usage is TRBJ2-3, with D perhaps matching TRBD2 (5 bases). CDR3 length: 15 amino acids. Germline V gene sequence: CDR1 MGHRA, CDR2 YSYEKL. V lost 1 base to trimming and J lost 8 bases, with 16 bases between them. CDR3 residues: CASSQGGAPEATQYF. CDR3 bases: TGCGCCAGCAGCCAAGGGGGTGCCCCGGAGGCTACGCAGTATTTT.

This sequence joins TRBV14 and TRBJ2-7; unclear D gene. Germline values: CDR1 SGHDN, CDR2 FVKESK. V was clipped by 4 bases and J by 0 bases, with 10 bases between them. This CDR3 has 14 amino acids. The CDR3 nucleotides are TGTGCCAGCAGCCGATCCGCCGGCTCCTACGAGCAGTACTTC. Amino acids: CASSRSAGSYEQYF. The whole variable domain, filled in from reference TRBV14 and TRBJ2-7, reads EAGVTQFPSHSVIEKGQTVTLRCDPISGHDNLYWYRRVMGKEIKFLLHFVKESKQDESGMPNNRFLAERTGGTYSTLKVQPAELEDSGVYFCASSRSAGSYEQYFGPGTRLTVT.

The chain carries TRBV6-1 and TRBJ2-1; 7 bases fit TRBD2. Germline values: CDR1 MNHNS, CDR2 SASEGT. CDR3 length: 16 amino acids. With V trimmed by 1 base and J by 6 bases, 9 bases remained unmatched. CDR3 sequence (DNA): TGTGCCAGCAGTGAAGTCCAGCGGGGCTTGGGCAATGAGCAGTTCTTC. Protein sequence: CASSEVQRGLGNEQFF.